A selection of T cell receptor beta chains follows, all from one sample in a study of post-analysis software for immune sequencing data. TCRdb itself ran the PCR reads through MiXCR, one entry per CDR3 protein. The repertoire holds around 770,000 distinct CDR3 sequences, with roughly 46% as singletons. Sequenced material: blood. These receptors were collected from a girl aged 10 to 17 with multiple sclerosis. Each CDR3 is given without its conserved first and last residue. The order of the fields is V gene, J gene, clone size, CDR3 protein. Expanded clones are given a class, and other clones once, few, many or no size at all.

TRBV27	TRBJ2-6	few	ASSLLRGSGANVLT
TRBV20-1	TRBJ2-7	.	SARERDSNLLGEQY
TRBV18	TRBJ1-5	few	ASSPEVTQPQH
TRBV6-6	TRBJ2-5	.	ASSYSMEGSWY
TRBV28	TRBJ2-5	.	ASNLLAGETQY
TRBV6-5	TRBJ1-2	.	ASSYSSQGYGYT
TRBV12-3/TRBV12-4	TRBJ2-3	.	ASSRGISGRADTQY
TRBV7-2	TRBJ1-2	.	ASSPGDRTNYGYT
TRBV7-2	TRBJ2-1	.	ASSPGLVTNEQF
TRBV12-3/TRBV12-4	TRBJ2-3	once	ASSSGTVSRDTQY
TRBV29-1	TRBJ2-7	.	SVDTTYEQY
TRBV2	TRBJ2-3	.	ASGDADTQY
TRBV20-1	TRBJ2-7	.	SARELAGLYEQY
TRBV7-2	TRBJ2-5	few	ASSLAARTSGTFMAETQY
TRBV11-2	TRBJ1-2	few	ASSYTRGQGDYGYT
TRBV10-2	TRBJ2-7	few	ASSFAGVWEQY
TRBV3-1	TRBJ2-1	few	ASSQDSAPYNEQF
TRBV3-1	TRBJ1-5	once	ASSQGRIQPQH